This T cell receptor beta chain was profiled in a study of blood T cell repertoires in COVID-19 (TCRdb year 2020). Study-level background: The collaborator samples originated in the United States, Italy and Spain and spanned the acute and convalescent phases of COVID-19. Samples were obtained from the ongoing ImmuneRACE study (first 160 participants) and from some 1,300 subjects provided by 6 global collaborators. HLA class I and class II types, where available, came from metadata supplied by the sample provider rather than from assay-based typing. The material from the prospective study consisted of cDNA or gDNA derived from T cells, B-cell-depleted T cells, or PBMCs. The dataset comprised deeply sampled blood TCRbeta repertoires from subjects exposed to, actively infected with, or recovered from COVID-19. The repertoires were made available in a free public database intended to serve as a resource for research on the immune response to SARS-CoV-2. The sample metadata nearly always contained a de-identified subject ID, COVID-19 status, age in years and sex.

TCRbeta CDR3 regions were amplified from genomic DNA by means of the immunoSEQ Assay, a bias-controlled multiplex PCR. The study's own analysis went as follows. The number of nucleated cells in each sample was estimated from the amplification of reference gene primers within the assay. To quantify the absolute abundance of each unique TCRbeta CDR3 rearrangement, sequence reads were collapsed and filtered. For each sample, productive Simpson clonality was calculated by taking the square root of Simpson's diversity index across productive rearrangements. TCRdb's version of the immuneACCESS table is confined to in-frame rearrangements and falls short of the full clone set. An unresolved V gene accounts for under half of the shortfall where checked; the remainder is of unknown origin. The V and J calls and clone size were taken over from that table, and D and trimming were inferred from the DNA. A total of some 70,000 clones appear in this sample, 65% to 80% of them only once. The ten top clones hold roughly 9.8% of the sample.

Whole blood was collected in K2EDTA tubes by collaborating institutions according to the institutions' own protocols. For TCRbeta analysis, collaborators shipped samples as frozen whole blood, isolated PBMCs, or DNA extracted from either of those sample types. Comment on this clone: The antigen it recognizes is unknown. Base qualities were left out, and no much larger clone turns up one base away.

V and J are trimmed by 3 bases and 3 bases, and the gene matches miss 10 bases of the junction. The CDR3 runs 17 amino acids, cysteine and phenylalanine included. The entry retains the CDR3 DNA only, 51 bases that are in frame from base 1. The germline V gene sets CDR1 to KGHDR and CDR2 to SFDVKD. The research as a whole found: The amount of clinical and demographic metadata varied by source and participant and was provided uncurated.

Input material: peripheral blood. The chain is assembled from TRBV24-1 and TRBJ1-5; the central 7 bases match TRBD1. The TCR comes from a woman in her forties or fifties with acute or convalescent COVID-19. The CDR3 here reads CATSDRTGEYNNQPQHF. Here is the DNA: TGTGCCACCAGTGATCGGACAGGCGAATATAACAATCAGCCCCAGCATTTT.